Below are 7 T cell receptor beta chains sequenced from a single sample in a study of T cell responses to AZD1222 COVID-19 vaccine. Libraries were prepared by immunoSEQ multiplex PCR; TCRdb keeps only in-frame clonotypes and omits some of them. This sample carries 100,000 to 120,000 clones, about 81% of them seen once, and the ten largest clones take 3.5% to 5%. This material consisted of peripheral blood, taken on day 0 of AZD1222 vaccination. The receptors originated from an adult in good health.

This clone has a single count. The rearrangement uses TRBV6-5 and TRBJ2-7, with TRBD2 identical over 10 bases. CDR3 size: 13 residues. Germline-derived CDR1 and CDR2 are MNHEY and SVGAGI. With 8 bases clipped from V and 6 bases from J, the junction kept 7 bases outside the gene matches. CDR3: CASVIAGGGEQYF. CDR3 bases: TGTGCCAGCGTAATAGCGGGGGGAGGCGAGCAGTACTTC.

V usage is TRBV18 and J usage is TRBJ1-2; D gene uncertain. Germline loops: CDR1 KGHSH, CDR2 LQKENI. The CDR3 runs to 14 residues. Trimming took 0 bases from V and 8 from J, leaving 13 bases between them. CDR3 sequence reads: CASSPPGGMRGYTF. Written as DNA, the CDR3 is TGTGCCAGCTCACCACCGGGCGGGATGAGGGGCTACACCTTC.

Comments on this clone: One junction end does not reproduce the germline sequence, and a read error may be involved. This sequence joins TRBV9 and TRBJ1-3, with D hard to call. CDR1 and CDR2 (germline): SGDLS, YYNGEE. There are 15 residues in the CDR3. The CDR3 bases are TGTGCCAGCAGCGTATCCGTGGGCGCTGGAAATACCATATATTTT. It encodes CASSVSVGAGNTIYF.

The gene calls are TRBV12-3 or TRBV12-4 and TRBJ2-5; 12 bases agree with TRBD1. The trim removed 6 bases at V and 9 bases at J, leaving 5 bases unmatched. The CDR3 has 13 residues. CDR3 region: CASSQGQGASQYF. The CDR3 region has the DNA TGTGCCAGCAGCCAGGGACAGGGGGCGTCCCAGTACTTC.

This clone came up a few times. The gene calls are TRBV19 and TRBJ2-1, with 9 nucleotides matching TRBD2. V was clipped by 3 bases and J by 2 bases; unmatched bases: 8. The CDR3 runs 17 residues. Germline loops: CDR1 LNHDA, CDR2 SQIVND (reference sequence). CDR3 DNA sequence: TGTGCCAGTAGTATGAGAGCTAGCGGGACCCCCTACAATGAGCAGTTCTTC. Translated, it gives CASSMRASGTPYNEQFF.

This chain joins TRBV24-1 and TRBJ1-5; 7 bases agree with TRBD1. Trimming removed 4 bases from V and 0 bases from J; junction bases left unmatched: 5. Looked up from germline, CDR1 is KGHDR and CDR2 is SFDVKD. The CDR3 is made up of 16 amino acids. The CDR3 protein is CATSDPGTASNQPQHF. CDR3 DNA: TGTGCCACCAGTGACCCTGGGACAGCTAGCAATCAGCCCCAGCATTTT.

The chain combines TRBV2 with TRBJ2-4; D not resolved. Germline CDR1 SNHLY, CDR2 FYNNEI. V was shortened by 3 bases and J by 7 bases, with 4 bases between the two germline ends. CDR3 length equals 11 residues. CDR3: CASSESNIQYF. The CDR3 DNA reads TGTGCCAGCAGTGAGTCGAACATTCAGTACTTC.